These T cell receptor beta chains were read from a single sample in a study of T cell responses to AZD1222 COVID-19 vaccine. Some clones are missing from TCRdb's copy, which holds only in-frame ones; the method was immunoSEQ multiplex PCR. The sample gives around 50,000 clones, roughly four fifths of which show up once; roughly 10% is in the top ten. The sequenced sample was peripheral blood, obtained on day 0 of AZD1222 vaccination. These receptors came from an adult in good health. CDR3s include the opening cysteine and the closing phenylalanine or tryptophan. The D gene is left open where the match is weak. Size values are once, few and many counts, or a class for expanded clones, and some rows have none.

-	TRBV7-2	TRBD1	TRBJ2-3	CASSHRDRGRPADTQYF	TGTGCCAGCAGCCATCGGGACAGGGGGCGCCCGGCGGATACGCAGTATTTT
-	TRBV6-2/TRBV6-3	TRBD1	TRBJ2-7	CASSYSIGGRYEQYF	TGTGCCAGCAGTTACTCGATAGGGGGCCGGTACGAGCAGTACTTC
-	TRBV24-1	TRBD2	TRBJ2-1	CATNDRGRASNEQFF	TGTGCCACCAATGATCGCGGGAGGGCCAGCAATGAGCAGTTCTTC
-	TRBV9	TRBD1	TRBJ2-3	CASSLRQGAAITDTQYF	TGTGCCAGCAGCCTGAGACAGGGGGCGGCGATCACAGATACGCAGTATTTT
few	TRBV4-2	-	TRBJ2-3	CASSHGGGGGVDTQYF	TGTGCCAGCAGCCACGGGGGCGGAGGGGGGGTAGATACGCAGTATTTT
-	TRBV6-1	-	TRBJ2-2	CASSEGRGRELFF	TGTGCCAGCAGTGAAGGCAGGGGAAGGGAGCTGTTTTTT
-	TRBV12-3/TRBV12-4	TRBD1	TRBJ1-6	CASRGTVNSPLHF	TGTGCCAGCAGGGGGACAGTAAATTCACCCCTCCACTTT
once	TRBV7-2	TRBD2	TRBJ2-7	CASSPVVAGGPYEQYF	TGTGCCAGCAGCCCCGTTGTAGCGGGGGGGCCCTACGAGCAGTACTTC
-	TRBV10-1	TRBD2	TRBJ2-3	CASSGGLAGSQKYF	TGCGCCAGCAGTGGGGGACTAGCGGGGTCTCAGAAGTATTTT
-	TRBV27	-	TRBJ2-5	CASSFGPPTPQETQYF	TGTGCCAGCAGTTTCGGGCCACCTACCCCACAAGAGACCCAGTACTTC
once	TRBV5-1	TRBD1	TRBJ1-1	CASSWTGGSTEAFF	TGCGCCAGCAGTTGGACAGGGGGAAGCACTGAAGCTTTCTTT
-	TRBV5-1	-	TRBJ1-6	CASSPRGGEANSPLHF	TGCGCCAGCAGCCCCCGAGGAGGGGAGGCAAATTCACCCCTCCACTTT
-	TRBV30	-	TRBJ2-3	CAWSTPGRTDTQYF	TGTGCCTGGAGTACCCCGGGACGCACAGATACGCAGTATTTT
-	TRBV28	TRBD1	TRBJ1-5	CASSLGGSGGNNQPQHF	TGTGCCAGCAGTTTAGGTGGATCAGGGGGTAACAATCAGCCCCAGCATTTT
-	TRBV27	-	TRBJ2-7	CASSTRDRGDWYEQYF	TGTGCCAGCAGTACCCGGGACCGCGGGGATTGGTACGAGCAGTACTTC
-	TRBV6-5	-	TRBJ1-2	CASSYSINYGYTF	TGTGCCAGCAGTTACTCGATTAACTATGGCTACACCTTC
-	TRBV15	-	TRBJ1-1	CATSRDNKNTEAFF	TGTGCCACCAGCAGAGATAATAAGAACACTGAAGCTTTCTTT
-	TRBV6-1	TRBD1	TRBJ1-2	CASSDRDRVNLYGYTF	TGTGCCAGCAGTGACCGGGACAGGGTCAACCTCTATGGCTACACCTTC
-	TRBV11-2	-	TRBJ2-7	CASSLGRGRLRHYEQYF	TGTGCCAGCAGCCTGGGACGGGGGAGATTGCGACACTACGAGCAGTACTTC
once	TRBV4-2	-	TRBJ1-5	CASSQAVQKGVGNQPQHF	TGTGCCAGCAGCCAAGCGGTACAGAAGGGGGTCGGGAATCAGCCCCAGCATTTT
-	TRBV7-9	-	TRBJ1-2	CASSLEEARRSIGYTF	TGTGCCAGCAGCTTAGAAGAGGCACGTCGCTCTATTGGCTACACCTTC
once	TRBV19	-	TRBJ1-6	CASSPRGRRRDSPLHF	TGTGCCAGTAGTCCCAGGGGACGGAGAAGGGATTCACCCCTCCACTTT
-	TRBV3-1/TRBV3-2	-	TRBJ2-3	CASSQDLQTDTQYF	TGTGCCAGCAGCCAAGATTTGCAAACAGATACGCAGTATTTT
-	TRBV5-1	-	TRBJ2-7	CASSFGSAGYEQYF	TGCGCCAGCAGCTTTGGGTCTGCCGGGTACGAGCAGTACTTC
-	TRBV5-1	-	TRBJ2-2	CASSAYNTGELFF	TGCGCCAGCAGCGCTTACAACACCGGGGAGCTGTTTTTT
-	TRBV15	-	TRBJ1-4	CATSLGGFGEKLFF	TGTGCCACCAGCCTCGGGGGCTTTGGAGAAAAACTGTTTTTT
-	TRBV19	-	TRBJ2-5	CASGSGTEETQYF	TGTGCCAGCGGTTCCGGGACCGAAGAGACCCAGTACTTC
-	TRBV6-5	TRBD1	TRBJ1-4	CASSKRTGYEKLFF	TGTGCCAGCAGCAAAAGGACAGGGTATGAAAAACTGTTTTTT
-	TRBV19	TRBD1	TRBJ2-7	CASSNRQGAGEQYF	TGTGCCAGTAGTAACCGACAGGGGGCCGGCGAGCAGTACTTC
-	TRBV30	-	TRBJ1-4	CAWGQNEKLFF	TGTGCCTGGGGACAGAATGAAAAACTGTTTTTT
-	TRBV3-1/TRBV3-2	-	TRBJ1-3	CASSRRDSGNTIYF	TGTGCCAGCAGCCGTCGGGACTCTGGAAACACCATATATTTT
-	TRBV5-6	-	TRBJ2-1	CASSLSGPRGQFF	TGTGCCAGCAGCTTATCGGGTCCTCGTGGGCAGTTCTTC
-	TRBV28	-	TRBJ2-7	CASSQNYYEQYF	TGTGCCAGCAGTCAAAATTACTACGAGCAGTACTTC
-	TRBV30	-	TRBJ1-4	CAWSSQPEKLFF	TGTGCCTGGAGTTCACAACCTGAAAAACTGTTTTTT
once	TRBV7-2	-	TRBJ1-2	CASSVGTALYGYTF	TGTGCCAGCAGCGTAGGGACCGCTCTCTATGGCTACACCTTC
-	TRBV19	-	TRBJ1-1	CASSITTRNTEAFF	TGTGCCAGTAGTATAACTACAAGGAACACTGAAGCTTTCTTT
-	TRBV5-4	-	TRBJ2-5	CASSTGTRKETQYF	TGTGCCAGCAGCACGGGGACAAGAAAAGAGACCCAGTACTTC
-	TRBV7-8	-	TRBJ1-6	CASSLDLGLSYNSPLHF	TGTGCCAGCAGCTTAGATTTGGGTTTGTCCTATAATTCACCCCTCCACTTT
-	TRBV6-4	-	TRBJ2-2	CASKREPETGELFF	TGTGCCAGCAAACGGGAGCCGGAAACCGGGGAGCTGTTTTTT
-	TRBV7-8	-	TRBJ2-7	CASSLVMGGEQYF	TGTGCCAGCAGCTTAGTGATGGGTGGCGAGCAGTACTTC
-	TRBV28	-	TRBJ2-3	CASSPAGLRGTDTQYF	TGTGCCAGCAGTCCCGCGGGGCTTAGAGGCACAGATACGCAGTATTTT
-	TRBV24-1	TRBD2	TRBJ2-1	CATSDLRRGGGNEQFF	TGTGCCACCAGTGATTTGAGGCGGGGGGGCGGCAATGAGCAGTTCTTC
few	TRBV19	-	TRBJ1-2	CASSIGGPSLHSNYGYTF	TGTGCCAGTAGTATTGGGGGGCCCTCCCTCCACTCTAACTATGGCTACACCTTC
few	TRBV7-9	TRBD2	TRBJ2-1	CASSSTAGLAGRYNEQFF	TGTGCCAGCAGTTCCACGGCGGGACTAGCGGGACGATACAATGAGCAGTTCTTC
-	TRBV5-1	-	TRBJ2-1	CASSWGASSTEQFF	TGCGCCAGCAGCTGGGGCGCTAGTTCCACTGAGCAGTTCTTC
-	TRBV25-1	-	TRBJ1-6	CASSERRALGNSPLHF	TGTGCCAGCAGTGAACGCCGGGCCTTGGGGAATTCACCCCTCCACTTT
-	TRBV7-3	TRBD1	TRBJ1-1	CASSTITGGFTEAFF	TGTGCCAGCAGCACCATAACAGGGGGCTTCACTGAAGCTTTCTTT
-	TRBV6-5	TRBD1	TRBJ1-1	CASSYRGTGGNEAFF	TGTGCCAGCAGTTACCGTGGGACAGGGGGAAATGAAGCTTTCTTT
-	TRBV7-9	-	TRBJ2-1	CASNPDARVGNEQFF	TGTGCCAGCAACCCGGACGCTCGGGTGGGCAATGAGCAGTTCTTC